This T cell receptor (beta chain) was retrieved from a study of cytomegalovirus exposure and HLA in healthy donors. PCR used 60 Vbeta primers and 13 Jbeta primers. Some clones are missing from TCRdb's copy, which holds only in-frame ones; the method was immunoSEQ multiplex PCR. The table records 200,000 or so clones, approximately 84% of them present only once. The sequenced sample was PBMCs. This TCR was recovered from a man aged 45-65 years in good health and CMV-seronegative.

CDR3 loop: CASSTGLVFNYGYTF. The CDR3 nucleotides read TGTGCCAGCAGCACTGGACTGGTGTTTAACTATGGCTACACCTTC. The J gene is TRBJ1-2, the V gene TRBV7-2; D gene unclear. V gave up 5 bases and J gave up 1 base, with 14 bases separating them. CDR3 length: 15 residues. The V gene's germline CDR1 is SGHTA and CDR2 FQGNSA. Complete variable domain (other parts from reference TRBV7-2 and TRBJ1-2): GAGVSQSPSNKVTEKGKDVELRCDPISGHTALYWYRQSLGQGLEFLIYFQGNSAPDKSGLPSDRFSAERTGGSVSTLTIQRTQQEDSAVYLCASSTGLVFNYGYTFGSGTRLTVV.